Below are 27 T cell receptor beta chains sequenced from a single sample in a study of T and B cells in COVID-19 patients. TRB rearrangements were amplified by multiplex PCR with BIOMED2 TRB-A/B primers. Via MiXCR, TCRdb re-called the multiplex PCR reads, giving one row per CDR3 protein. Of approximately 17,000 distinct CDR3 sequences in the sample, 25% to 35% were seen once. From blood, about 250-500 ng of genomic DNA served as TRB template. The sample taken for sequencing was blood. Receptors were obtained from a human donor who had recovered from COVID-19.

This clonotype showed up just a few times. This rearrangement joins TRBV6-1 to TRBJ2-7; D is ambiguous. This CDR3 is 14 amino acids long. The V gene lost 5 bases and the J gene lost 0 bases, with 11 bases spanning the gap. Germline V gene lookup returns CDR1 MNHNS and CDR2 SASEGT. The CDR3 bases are TGTGCCAGCAGTTGGACGTCTAGCTCCTACGAGCAGTACTTC. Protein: CASSWTSSSYEQYF.

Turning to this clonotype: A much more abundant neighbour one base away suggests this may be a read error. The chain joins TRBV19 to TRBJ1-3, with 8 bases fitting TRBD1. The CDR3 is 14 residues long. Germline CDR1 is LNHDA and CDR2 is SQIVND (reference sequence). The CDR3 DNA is TGTACCAGTATGCGGACAGGGACTGGAAACACCATATATTTT. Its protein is CTSMRTGTGNTIYF.

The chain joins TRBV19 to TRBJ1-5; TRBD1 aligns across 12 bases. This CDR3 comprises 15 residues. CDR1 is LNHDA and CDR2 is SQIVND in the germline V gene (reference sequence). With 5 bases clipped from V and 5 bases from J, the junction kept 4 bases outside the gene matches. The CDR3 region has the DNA TGTGCCAGTAGTTCGGGGACAGGGGGCGATCAGCCCCAGCATTTT. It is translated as CASSSGTGGDQPQHF.

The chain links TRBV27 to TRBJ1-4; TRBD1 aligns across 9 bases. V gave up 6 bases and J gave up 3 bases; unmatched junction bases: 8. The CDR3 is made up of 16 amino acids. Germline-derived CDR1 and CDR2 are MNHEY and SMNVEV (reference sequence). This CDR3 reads CASSHRTGVPNEKLFF. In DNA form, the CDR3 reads TGTGCCAGCAGCCACAGGACAGGGGTTCCTAATGAAAAACTGTTTTTT.

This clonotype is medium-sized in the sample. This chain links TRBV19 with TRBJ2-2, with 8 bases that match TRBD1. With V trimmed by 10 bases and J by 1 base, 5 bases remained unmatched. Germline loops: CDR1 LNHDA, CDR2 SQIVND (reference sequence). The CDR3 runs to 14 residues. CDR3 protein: CATWTGRNTGELFF. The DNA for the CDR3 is TGTGCCACGTGGACAGGGAGGAACACCGGGGAGCTGTTTTTT.

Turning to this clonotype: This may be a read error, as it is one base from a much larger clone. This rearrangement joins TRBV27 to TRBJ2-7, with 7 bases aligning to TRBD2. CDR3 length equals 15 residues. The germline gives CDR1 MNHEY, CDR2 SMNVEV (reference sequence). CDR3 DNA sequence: TGTGTCAGCAGTTCCCCAACTAGCGCCCATTACGAGCAGTACTTC. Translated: CVSSSPTSAHYEQYF.

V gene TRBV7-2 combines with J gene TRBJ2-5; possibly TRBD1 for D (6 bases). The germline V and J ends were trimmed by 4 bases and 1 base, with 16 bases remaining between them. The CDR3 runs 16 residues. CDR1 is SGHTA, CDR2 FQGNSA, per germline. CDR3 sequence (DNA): TGTGCCAGCAGCTCCCAGACAGGATTCCTCCAAGAGACCCAGTACTTC. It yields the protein CASSSQTGFLQETQYF.

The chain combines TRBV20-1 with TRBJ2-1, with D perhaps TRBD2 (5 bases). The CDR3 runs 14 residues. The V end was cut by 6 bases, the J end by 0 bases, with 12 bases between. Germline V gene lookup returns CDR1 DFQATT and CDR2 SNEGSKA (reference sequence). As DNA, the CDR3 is TGCAGTGCAATGACTACTCGCTCCTACAATGAGCAGTTCTTC. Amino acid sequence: CSAMTTRSYNEQFF.

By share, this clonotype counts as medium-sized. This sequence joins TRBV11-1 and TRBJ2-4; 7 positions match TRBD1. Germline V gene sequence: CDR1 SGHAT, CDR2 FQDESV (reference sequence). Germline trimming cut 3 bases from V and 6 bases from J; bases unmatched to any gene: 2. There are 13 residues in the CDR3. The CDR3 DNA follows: TGTGCCAGCAGCTTCGAGGGGGCAAACATTCAGTACTTC. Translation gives CASSFEGANIQYF. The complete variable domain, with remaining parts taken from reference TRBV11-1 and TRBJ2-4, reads EAEVAQSPRYKITEKSQAVAFWCDPISGHATLYWYRQILGQGPELLVQFQDESVVDDSQLPKDRFSAERLKGVDSTLKIQPAELGDSAMYLCASSFEGANIQYFGAGTRLSVL.

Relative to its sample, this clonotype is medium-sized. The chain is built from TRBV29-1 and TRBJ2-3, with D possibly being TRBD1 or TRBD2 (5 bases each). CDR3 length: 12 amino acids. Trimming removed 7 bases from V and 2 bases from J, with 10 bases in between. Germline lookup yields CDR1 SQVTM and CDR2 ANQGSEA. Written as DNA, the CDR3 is TGCAGCGGGGGGATAGCCACAGATACGCAGTATTTT. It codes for CSGGIATDTQYF.

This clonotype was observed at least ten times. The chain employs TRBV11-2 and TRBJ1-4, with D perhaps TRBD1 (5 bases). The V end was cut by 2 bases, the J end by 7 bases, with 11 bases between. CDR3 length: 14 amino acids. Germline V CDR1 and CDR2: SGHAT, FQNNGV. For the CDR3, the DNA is TGTGCCAGCAGCTTAATCAGCAGGGCTGAAAAACTGTTTTTT. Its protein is CASSLISRAEKLFF.

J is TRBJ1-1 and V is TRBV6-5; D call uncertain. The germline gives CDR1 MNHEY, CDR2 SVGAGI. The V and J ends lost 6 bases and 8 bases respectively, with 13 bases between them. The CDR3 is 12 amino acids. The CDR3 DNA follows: TGTGCCAGCAGCACCACAGAGGGAGAAGCTTTCTTT. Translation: CASSTTEGEAFF.

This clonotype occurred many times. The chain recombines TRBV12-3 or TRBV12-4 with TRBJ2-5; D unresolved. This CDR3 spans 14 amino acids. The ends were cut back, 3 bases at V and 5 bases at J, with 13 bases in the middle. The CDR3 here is CASSFVGLLETQYF. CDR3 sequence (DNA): TGTGCCAGCAGTTTTGTAGGCCTCCTGGAGACCCAGTACTTC.

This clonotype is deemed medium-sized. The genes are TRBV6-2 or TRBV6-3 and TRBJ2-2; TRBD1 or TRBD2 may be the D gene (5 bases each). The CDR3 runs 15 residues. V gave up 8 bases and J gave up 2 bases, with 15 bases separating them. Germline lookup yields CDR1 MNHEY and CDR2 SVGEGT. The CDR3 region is CASAFRGANTGELFF. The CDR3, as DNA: TGTGCCAGCGCTTTCCGGGGCGCTAACACCGGGGAGCTGTTTTTT.

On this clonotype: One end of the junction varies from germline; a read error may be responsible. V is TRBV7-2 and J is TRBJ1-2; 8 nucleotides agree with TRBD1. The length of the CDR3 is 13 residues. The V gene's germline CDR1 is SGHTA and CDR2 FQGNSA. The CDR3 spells CARSLETGEGYTF. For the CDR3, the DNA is TGTGCCAGAAGCTTAGAGACAGGGGAAGGCTACACCTTC.

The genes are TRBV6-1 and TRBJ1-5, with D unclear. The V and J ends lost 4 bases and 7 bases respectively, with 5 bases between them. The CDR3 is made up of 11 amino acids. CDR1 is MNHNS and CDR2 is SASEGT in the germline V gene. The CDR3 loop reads CASSGEQPQHF. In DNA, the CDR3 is TGTGCCAGCAGTGGTGAACAGCCCCAGCATTTT.

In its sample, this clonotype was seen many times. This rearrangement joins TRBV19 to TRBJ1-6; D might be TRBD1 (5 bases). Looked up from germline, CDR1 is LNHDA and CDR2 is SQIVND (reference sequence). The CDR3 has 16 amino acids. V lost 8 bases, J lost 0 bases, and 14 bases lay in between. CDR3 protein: CASQGFQSSYNSPLHF. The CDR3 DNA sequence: TGTGCCAGTCAGGGATTCCAAAGCTCCTATAATTCACCCCTCCACTTT.

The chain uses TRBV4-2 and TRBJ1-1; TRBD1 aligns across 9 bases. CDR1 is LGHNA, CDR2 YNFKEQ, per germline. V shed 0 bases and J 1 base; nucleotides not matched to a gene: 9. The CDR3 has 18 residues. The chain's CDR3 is CASSQEGIGQGPNTEAFF. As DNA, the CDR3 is TGTGCCAGCAGCCAAGAGGGAATCGGACAGGGGCCGAACACTGAAGCTTTCTTT.

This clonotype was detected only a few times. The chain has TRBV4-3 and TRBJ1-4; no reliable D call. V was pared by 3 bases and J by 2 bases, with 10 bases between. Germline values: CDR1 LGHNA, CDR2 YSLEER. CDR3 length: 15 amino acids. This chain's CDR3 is CASSQDPATNEKLFF. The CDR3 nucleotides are TGCGCCAGCAGCCAGGATCCGGCTACTAATGAAAAACTGTTTTTT.

CDR3 bases: TGTGCCAGCAGCTTGGAAGGGTACCATAATGAAAAACTGTTTTTT. Its protein is CASSLEGYHNEKLFF. The chain uses TRBV5-4 and TRBJ1-4; D is ambiguous. Germline CDR1 reads SGHNT; CDR2 reads YYREEE (reference sequence). This CDR3 is 15 amino acids long. Between the trimmed V and J ends, which lost 0 bases and 4 bases, there was a span of 10 bases.

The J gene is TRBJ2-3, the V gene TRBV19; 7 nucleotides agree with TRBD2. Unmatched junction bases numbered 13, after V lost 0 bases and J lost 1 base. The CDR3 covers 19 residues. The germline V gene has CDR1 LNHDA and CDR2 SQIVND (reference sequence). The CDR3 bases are TGTGCCAGTAGTATAGATGCCCTAGGGCGGGCGGGGGGCACAGATACGCAGTATTTT. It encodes CASSIDALGRAGGTDTQYF.

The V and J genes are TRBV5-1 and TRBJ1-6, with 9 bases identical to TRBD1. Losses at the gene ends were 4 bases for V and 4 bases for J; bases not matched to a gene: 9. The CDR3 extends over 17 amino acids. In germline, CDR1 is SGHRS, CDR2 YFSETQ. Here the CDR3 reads CASSRGTGRLYNSPLHF. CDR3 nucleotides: TGCGCCAGCAGCCGAGGGACAGGGAGACTTTATAATTCACCCCTCCACTTT.

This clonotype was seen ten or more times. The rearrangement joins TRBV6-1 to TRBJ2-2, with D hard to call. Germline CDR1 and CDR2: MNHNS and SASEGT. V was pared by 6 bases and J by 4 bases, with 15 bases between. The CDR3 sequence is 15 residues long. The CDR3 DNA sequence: TGTGCCAGCAGCCCCTTTTTGGCCGGCACCGGGGAGCTGTTTTTT. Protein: CASSPFLAGTGELFF.

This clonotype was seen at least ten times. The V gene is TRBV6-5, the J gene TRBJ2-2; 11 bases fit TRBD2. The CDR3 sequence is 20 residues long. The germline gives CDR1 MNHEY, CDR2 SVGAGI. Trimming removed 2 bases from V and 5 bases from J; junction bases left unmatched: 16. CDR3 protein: CASSYSSSGGIGTFTGELFF. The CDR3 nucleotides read TGTGCCAGCAGTTACAGCTCTAGCGGGGGGATCGGGACCTTTACCGGGGAGCTGTTTTTT.

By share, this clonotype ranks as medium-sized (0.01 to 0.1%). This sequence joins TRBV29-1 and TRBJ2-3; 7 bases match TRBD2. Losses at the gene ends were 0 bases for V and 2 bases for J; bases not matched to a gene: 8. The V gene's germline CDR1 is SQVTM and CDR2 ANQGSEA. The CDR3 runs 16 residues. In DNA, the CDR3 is TGCAGCGTTGAAGAATCGGCGGGGGAGTACACAGATACGCAGTATTTT. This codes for CSVEESAGEYTDTQYF.

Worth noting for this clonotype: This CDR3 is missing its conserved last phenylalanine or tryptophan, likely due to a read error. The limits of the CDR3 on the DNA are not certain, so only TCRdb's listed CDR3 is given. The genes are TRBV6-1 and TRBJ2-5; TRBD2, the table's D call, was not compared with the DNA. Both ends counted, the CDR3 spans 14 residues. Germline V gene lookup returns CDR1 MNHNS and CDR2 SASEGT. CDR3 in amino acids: CASTLGTSGGSQDG.

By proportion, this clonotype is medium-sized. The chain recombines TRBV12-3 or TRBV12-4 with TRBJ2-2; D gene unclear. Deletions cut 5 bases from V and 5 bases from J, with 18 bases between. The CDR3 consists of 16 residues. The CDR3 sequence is CASSPRGRSLTGELFF. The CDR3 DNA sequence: TGTGCCAGCAGTCCCCGTGGGCGATCCTTGACCGGGGAGCTGTTTTTT.